Below are 32 T cell receptor beta chains sequenced from a single sample in a study of blood T cells in healthy people across ages. Alongside a J-beta primer mix, a sample-barcoded 5' primer served in a second PCR lasting roughly 7 to 12 cycles. TCRdb reprocessed the 5' RACE reads via MiXCR and lists one record per CDR3 protein. The sample holds about 1.5 million distinct CDR3 sequences, 42% seen once. The sequenced sample was blood. All receptors derive from a woman between 18 and 30 years old in good health.

The chain combines TRBV20-1 with TRBJ2-1, with D perhaps being TRBD1 or TRBD2 (5 bases each). This CDR3 has 13 amino acids. Trimming took 5 bases from V and 3 from J, leaving 11 bases between them. Germline V gene lookup returns CDR1 DFQATT and CDR2 SNEGSKA (reference sequence). CDR3 nucleotide sequence: TGCAGTGCTGGGGGTGCTAGCTACAATGAGCAGTTCTTC. Translation: CSAGGASYNEQFF.

This rearrangement joins TRBV5-5 to TRBJ1-2; D possibly corresponds to TRBD1 (5 bases). Trimming stripped 0 bases from V and 9 bases from J, with 12 bases between. CDR1 is SGHKS and CDR2 is YYEKEE in the germline V gene (reference sequence). The CDR3 sequence is 13 residues long. The CDR3 spells CASSLDNRSSYTF. CDR3 sequence (DNA): TGTGCCAGCAGCTTGGATAACAGGTCAAGCTACACCTTC.

This clonotype was seen ten or more times. A much larger clone lies a single base off, so this may be a read error. The CDR3 bases are TGTGCCTCATCCCCTACAGGCCTGAGCTCCTACGAGCAGTACTTC. Protein: CASSPTGLSSYEQYF. The chain carries TRBV28 and TRBJ2-7; D is possibly TRBD1 (5 bases). The germline V and J ends were trimmed by 11 bases and 0 bases, with 20 bases remaining between them. CDR1 MDHEN and CDR2 SYDVKM come from the germline V gene. The CDR3 sequence is 15 residues long.

J is TRBJ1-2 and V is TRBV4-1; 7 bases match TRBD1. Unmatched junction bases numbered 5, after V lost 3 bases and J lost 1 base. This CDR3 has 15 residues. The germline CDR1 and CDR2 sequences are MGHRA and YSYEKL. The DNA for the CDR3 is TGCGCCAGCAGCCAGAATCAGGGGGTTAACTATGGCTACACCTTC. Protein product: CASSQNQGVNYGYTF.

The chain employs TRBV7-2 and TRBJ1-2; possibly TRBD1 for D (6 bases). CDR3 length equals 17 residues. V was trimmed by 2 bases and J by 4 bases, leaving 20 bases between them. Germline V lookup: CDR1 SGHTA, CDR2 FQGNSA. CDR3 in DNA: TGTGCCAGCAGCTTAATCGGGGGGAGTGGGGGCGGCTATGGCTACACCTTC. Translation: CASSLIGGSGGGYGYTF.

V is TRBV6-2 or TRBV6-3 and J is TRBJ2-5, with D perhaps matching TRBD1 or TRBD2 (6 bases each). Germline CDR1 is MNHEY and CDR2 is SVGEGT. The CDR3 consists of 13 residues. V lost 3 bases and J 11 bases, leaving 16 bases between the germline ends. The CDR3 sequence: CASSYRRDNEQYF. The CDR3 DNA is TGTGCCAGCAGTTATAGGCGGGACAATGAGCAGTACTTC.

CDR3 sequence: CASSVVGGGLETQYF. CDR3 nucleotides: TGTGCCAGCAGCGTAGTAGGAGGGGGTTTGGAGACCCAGTACTTC. The chain has TRBV9 and TRBJ2-5; TRBD1 or TRBD2 may be the D gene (6 bases each). This CDR3 spans 15 amino acids. Germline V gene lookup returns CDR1 SGDLS and CDR2 YYNGEE. V dropped 0 bases and J dropped 5 bases, with 14 bases sitting between them.

This chain links TRBV28 with TRBJ2-7, with unresolved D. The V end lost 8 bases, the J end lost 0 bases, and 5 bases lay between the germline ends. Germline CDR1 reads MDHEN; CDR2 reads SYDVKM. This CDR3 has 11 amino acids. The chain's CDR3 is CASGFSYEQYF. For the CDR3, the DNA is TGTGCCAGCGGGTTCTCCTACGAGCAGTACTTC.

The chain links TRBV10-3 to TRBJ1-5; TRBD1 aligns across 9 bases. Germline V CDR1 and CDR2: ENHRY, SYGVKD. CDR3 length: 12 residues. With V trimmed by 10 bases and J by 4 bases, 2 bases remained unmatched. CDR3 loop: CATTGGNQPQHF. The CDR3 DNA follows: TGTGCCACGACAGGGGGGAATCAGCCCCAGCATTTT.

The CDR3 protein is CASSYLKGQFF. CDR3 coding DNA: TGTGCCAGCAGTTACCTCAAGGGGCAGTTCTTC. The rearrangement joins TRBV6-6 to TRBJ2-1, with D unclear. The CDR3 sequence is 11 residues long. Germline V lookup: CDR1 MNHNY, CDR2 SVGAGI (reference sequence). V dropped 2 bases and J dropped 12 bases, with 8 bases sitting between them.

The CDR3: CASSRRVSGANVLTF. The CDR3 nucleotides read TGTGCCAGCAGTCGCAGGGTCTCTGGGGCCAACGTCCTGACTTTC. V usage is TRBV12-3 or TRBV12-4 and J usage is TRBJ2-6, with a tentative D call TRBD1 (5 bases). V was shortened by 5 bases and J by 0 bases, with 8 bases between the two germline ends. The CDR3 sequence is 15 residues long.

This clonotype was detected once. This chain connects TRBV28 to TRBJ1-2; D possibly corresponds to TRBD1 (6 bases). From germline, CDR1 is MDHEN and CDR2 SYDVKM. This CDR3 contains 16 residues. V lost 3 bases and J lost 4, with 18 bases in between. Here the CDR3 reads CASSFGWGGSSYGYTF. The CDR3 region has the DNA TGTGCCAGCAGTTTCGGGTGGGGGGGCTCCTCCTATGGCTACACCTTC.

The chain uses TRBV20-1 and TRBJ2-5; 12 bases fit TRBD2. Per germline, CDR1 DFQATT and CDR2 SNEGSKA (reference sequence). V lost 6 bases to trimming and J lost 4 bases; unmatched junction nucleotides: 6. The CDR3 is 14 amino acids. The CDR3 reads CSAPSGGAIETQYF. DNA of the CDR3: TGCAGTGCACCTAGCGGGGGGGCGATAGAGACCCAGTACTTC.

This clonotype was picked up a small number of times. The chain is built from TRBV15 and TRBJ2-1; 7 positions match TRBD2. Germline trimming cut 0 bases from V and 4 bases from J; bases unmatched to any gene: 6. The CDR3 has 16 residues. Germline loops: CDR1 LNHNV, CDR2 YYDKDF (reference sequence). CDR3 coding DNA: TGTGCCACCAGCAGAGATTCTAGCGGAGCTTACAATGAGCAGTTCTTC. Its translation is CATSRDSSGAYNEQFF. Drawing the rest from reference TRBV15 and TRBJ2-1, the complete variable domain is DAMVIQNPRYQVTQFGKPVTLSCSQTLNHNVMYWYQQKSSQAPKLLFHYYDKDFNNEADTPDNFQSRRPNTSFCFLDIRSPGLGDTAMYLCATSRDSSGAYNEQFFGPGTRLTVL.

This chain links TRBV20-1 with TRBJ1-5; D may be TRBD1 (5 bases). This CDR3 comprises 12 residues. Germline assignment: CDR1 DFQATT and CDR2 SNEGSKA (reference sequence). V lost 4 bases to trimming and J lost 2 bases, with 6 bases between them. For the CDR3, the DNA is TGCAGTGCTACGACAGGCAATCAGCCCCAGCATTTT. This encodes CSATTGNQPQHF.

V gene TRBV10-1 combines with J gene TRBJ2-1; 7 nucleotides match TRBD2. After removal of 3 bases from V and 5 bases from J, the junction contained 4 bases not matched to a gene. Germline V gives CDR1 WNHNN, CDR2 SYGVQD (reference sequence). The CDR3 runs 14 residues. The CDR3 region is CASSDSLADNEQFF. CDR3 coding DNA: TGCGCCAGCAGTGATAGCCTAGCGGACAATGAGCAGTTCTTC.

Details on this clonotype: Sequence at one end of the junction differs from germline and may be a read error. The chain carries TRBV20-1 and TRBJ1-5; D is undetermined. This CDR3 is 12 amino acids long. CDR1 is DFQATT and CDR2 is SNEGSKA in the germline V gene (reference sequence). The CDR3 nucleotides are TGCGGTGCTAGAGATAGCAATCAGCCCCAGCATTTT. This codes for CGARDSNQPQHF.

This clonotype occurred a few times. The chain uses TRBV20-1 and TRBJ2-1, with D hard to call. V lost 6 bases, J lost 0 bases, and 18 bases lay in between. Germline V gene data show CDR1 as DFQATT and CDR2 as SNEGSKA (reference sequence). The CDR3 extends over 16 amino acids. CDR3 DNA: TGCAGTGCCGAAGCTTTCCTCCCGAGCTCCTACAATGAGCAGTTCTTC. Its protein product is CSAEAFLPSSYNEQFF.

The V and J genes are TRBV4-2 and TRBJ2-5; TRBD1 matches at 7 bases. V trimming: 1 base; J trimming: 11 bases; junction bases outside the gene matches: 31. CDR1 and CDR2 from the germline V gene are LGHNA and YNFKEQ. The CDR3 loop spans 21 amino acids. CDR3 in amino acids: CASSQGSLSRPGQTNYNEQYF. The DNA of the CDR3 is TGTGCCAGCAGCCAAGGGTCGTTATCACGGCCGGGACAGACTAATTACAATGAGCAGTACTTC.

A few counts support this clonotype. V usage is TRBV11-2 and J usage is TRBJ2-3, with TRBD2 identical over 12 bases. V lost 5 bases to trimming and J lost 0 bases; unmatched junction nucleotides: 6. This CDR3 spans 17 amino acids. Germline V lookup: CDR1 SGHAT, CDR2 FQNNGV. The CDR3 loop is CASSITSGRTSTDTQYF. The CDR3 region has the DNA TGTGCCAGCAGCATAACTAGCGGGAGGACTAGCACAGATACGCAGTATTTT.

The chain employs TRBV10-3 and TRBJ2-3, with D unresolved. Germline CDR1 is ENHRY and CDR2 is SYGVKD. CDR3 size: 15 residues. The V gene lost 3 bases and the J gene lost 3 bases, with 13 bases spanning the gap. As DNA, the CDR3 is TGTGCCATCAGTGAAGGCAGTCAAATTACAGATACGCAGTATTTT. It codes for CAISEGSQITDTQYF.

This clonotype occurred a few times. The chain is built from TRBV6-2 or TRBV6-3 and TRBJ2-7, with D unclear. Deletions cut 0 bases from V and 0 bases from J, with 12 bases between. Germline V gene lookup returns CDR1 MNHEY and CDR2 SVGEGT. The CDR3 extends over 16 amino acids. CDR3 protein: CASSYSGRWSSYEQYF. CDR3 nucleotide sequence: TGTGCCAGCAGTTACTCGGGCCGTTGGAGCTCCTACGAGCAGTACTTC.

V gene TRBV5-1 combines with J gene TRBJ1-1; the D is unclear. CDR1 and CDR2 (germline): SGHRS, YFSETQ. Trimming took off 1 base at V and 5 bases at J, with 12 bases between the two ends. The length of the CDR3 is 14 residues. In DNA form, the CDR3 reads TGCGCCAGCAGCTTGTCAGCCTCCAATACTGAAGCTTTCTTT. Residues: CASSLSASNTEAFF.

V gene TRBV7-6 combines with J gene TRBJ2-4; D might be TRBD1 (5 bases). Germline V CDR1 and CDR2: SGHVS, FNYEAQ. CDR3 length: 16 residues. V was trimmed by 5 bases and J by 3 bases, leaving 17 bases between them. Written as DNA, the CDR3 is TGTGCCAGCAGCCAACCCTCAGGGTCGGACAAAAACATTCAGTACTTC. Residues: CASSQPSGSDKNIQYF.

The chain carries TRBV4-1 and TRBJ2-1; 9 bases are shared with TRBD1. The V gene's germline CDR1 is MGHRA and CDR2 YSYEKL. The V gene end was trimmed by 0 bases and the J gene end by 1 base; junction bases not matched to a gene: 10. The CDR3 has 19 amino acids. The CDR3 loop is CASSQDQDRGSWSYNEQFF. The CDR3 DNA is TGCGCCAGCAGCCAAGATCAGGACAGGGGTTCTTGGTCCTACAATGAGCAGTTCTTC.

The sample holds a few counts of this clonotype. The CDR3 nucleotides read TGTGCCAGCAGTGAAGACGCTGGGGCGCGCACAGATACGCAGTATTTT. This encodes CASSEDAGARTDTQYF. The chain uses TRBV2 and TRBJ2-3, with D maybe TRBD1 (5 bases). V lost 1 base and J lost 1, with 12 bases in between. The germline gives CDR1 SNHLY, CDR2 FYNNEI. The CDR3 extends over 16 amino acids.

V gene TRBV20-1 combines with J gene TRBJ1-2, with D unresolved. This CDR3 is 11 amino acids long. CDR1 is DFQATT and CDR2 is SNEGSKA in the germline V gene (reference sequence). V was cut by 7 bases and J by 10 bases, with 16 bases left in between. The CDR3 bases are TGCAGTGGCCAGAGGAGCTTAAACTACACCTTC. It specifies CSGQRSLNYTF.

This clonotype has ten or more counts. The rearrangement links TRBV20-1 to TRBJ2-1; D gene unclear. The CDR3 extends over 10 amino acids. With 4 bases removed from V and 7 bases from J, the gap between germline ends came to 5 bases. Germline values: CDR1 DFQATT, CDR2 SNEGSKA (reference sequence). CDR3 bases: TGCAGTGCTACGCGAAATGAGCAGTTCTTC. Its protein is CSATRNEQFF.

This clonotype has a handful of counts. J is TRBJ2-3 and V is TRBV6-1; 8 nucleotides match TRBD2. CDR3 length: 16 residues. Losses at the gene ends were 7 bases for V and 3 bases for J; bases not matched to a gene: 12. Germline V CDR1 and CDR2: MNHNS, SASEGT. CDR3 protein: CASTREGLDGTDTQYF. CDR3 DNA sequence: TGTGCCAGCACCCGGGAGGGCCTAGATGGGACAGATACGCAGTATTTT.

J is TRBJ2-1 and V is TRBV9, with a possible D match to TRBD2 (7 bases). V shed 1 base and J shed 7 bases, with 15 bases lying between them. CDR1 and CDR2 from the germline V gene are SGDLS and YYNGEE. The CDR3 sequence is 15 residues long. The CDR3 DNA sequence: TGTGCCAGCAGCGTATGGGGGGGGGCTGAGAATGAGCAGTTCTTC. This encodes CASSVWGGAENEQFF.

Concerning this clonotype itself: One base away lies a much larger clone, so this may be a sequencing read error. V is TRBV29-1 and J is TRBJ2-3; D not resolved. The length of the CDR3 is 12 residues. Germline V gene data show CDR1 as SQVTM and CDR2 as ANQGSEA. The CDR3 region has the DNA TGCAGAGTTGAACGTCTGGCAGATACGCAGTATTTT. It specifies CRVERLADTQYF.

The chain recombines TRBV3-1 with TRBJ2-5; 7 nucleotides align to TRBD2. Germline CDR1 LGHDT, CDR2 YNNKEL (reference sequence). The CDR3 sequence is 16 residues long. The ends lost 1 base at V and 5 bases at J; junction bases unmatched: 10. CDR3 sequence: CASSQGTAGWSETQYF. CDR3 nucleotide sequence: TGTGCCAGCAGCCAAGGAACAGCGGGATGGTCGGAGACCCAGTACTTC.